This TCR beta chain was captured by sequencing in a study of blood T cell repertoires in COVID-19. Trimming removed 3 bases from V and 3 bases from J; junction bases left unmatched: 16. This CDR3 region has 19 residues. Germline CDR1 is MGHRA and CDR2 is YSYEKL. Produced via immunoSEQ multiplex PCR; TCRdb's table is partial and in-frame only. This table holds about 410,000 clones, about 89% found once. V gene TRBV4-1 combines with J gene TRBJ1-5, with 8 bases identical to TRBD1. The TCR was taken from a woman aged 40-49 years with COVID-19, enrolled during active disease. The specimen sequenced was peripheral blood. In DNA, the CDR3 is TGCGCCAGCAGCCACCGTCCCGGGACAGGTGCGGGGGACAATCAGCCCCAGCATTTT. It is translated as CASSHRPGTGAGDNQPQHF.